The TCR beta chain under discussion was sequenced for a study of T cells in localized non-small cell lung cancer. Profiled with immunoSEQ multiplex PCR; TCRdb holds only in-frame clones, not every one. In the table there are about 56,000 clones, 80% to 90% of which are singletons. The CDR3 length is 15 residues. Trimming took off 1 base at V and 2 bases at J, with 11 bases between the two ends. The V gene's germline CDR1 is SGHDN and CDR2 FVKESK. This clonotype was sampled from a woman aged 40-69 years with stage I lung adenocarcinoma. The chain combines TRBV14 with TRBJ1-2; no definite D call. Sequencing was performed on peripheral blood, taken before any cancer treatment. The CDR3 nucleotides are TGTGCCAGCAGCCAAGGGAATCGGCCCAACTATGGCTACACCTTC. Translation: CASSQGNRPNYGYTF. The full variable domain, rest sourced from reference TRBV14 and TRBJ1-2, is EAGVTQFPSHSVIEKGQTVTLRCDPISGHDNLYWYRRVMGKEIKFLLHFVKESKQDESGMPNNRFLAERTGGTYSTLKVQPAELEDSGVYFCASSQGNRPNYGYTFGSGTRLTVV.